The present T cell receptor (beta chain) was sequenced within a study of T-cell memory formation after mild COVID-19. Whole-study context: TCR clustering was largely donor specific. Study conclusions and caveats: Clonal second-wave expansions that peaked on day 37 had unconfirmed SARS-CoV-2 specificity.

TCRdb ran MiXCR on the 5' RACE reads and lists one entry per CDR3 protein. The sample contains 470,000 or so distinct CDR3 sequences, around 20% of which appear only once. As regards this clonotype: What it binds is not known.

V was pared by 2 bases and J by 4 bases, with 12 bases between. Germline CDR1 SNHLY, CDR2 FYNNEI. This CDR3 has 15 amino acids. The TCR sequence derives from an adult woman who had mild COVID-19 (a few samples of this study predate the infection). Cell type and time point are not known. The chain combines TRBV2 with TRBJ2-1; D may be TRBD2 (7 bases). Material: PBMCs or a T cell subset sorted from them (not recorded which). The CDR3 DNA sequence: TGTGCCAGCAGTGAATTGCGGGGGCCGTACAATGAGCAGTTCTTC. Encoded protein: CASSELRGPYNEQFF.